This section outlines one TCR beta chain sequence together with its context. Its antigen is not identified. An end of the junction does not agree with germline; a read error may underlie this. This sample stems from a study of metastatic and nonmetastatic thyroid tumors. Study results and limitations: Relative to benign nodules, malignant thyroid tumors were reportedly characterized by significantly elevated TCR beta diversity in blood and tumor.

Thyroid surgery took place with no prior treatment in any patient. Original processing methods: Differences in CDR3 between clinicopathological groups were drawn on to build a classifier intended to discriminate distant-metastatic papillary thyroid cancer patients. TCRdb re-called the PCR reads with MiXCR. TCRdb, not the authors, supplied the V and J calls. In the table there are 6,000 to 7,500 clones, 30% of which are singletons. CDR1 is SGHRS and CDR2 is YFSETQ in the germline V gene. The CDR3 contains 14 residues. This receptor was identified in a female donor with papillary thyroid cancer or a benign thyroid nodule (not recorded which). Some clones in this sample may be carry-over from other donors' samples. The sample comprised adjacent normal tissue. The rearrangement links TRBV5-1 to TRBJ2-7, with a tentative D call TRBD1 (7 bases). This CDR3 reads CANSLVSRGDEQYF. Written as DNA, the CDR3 is TGCGCCAACAGCTTGGTGAGCAGGGGGGACGAGCAGTACTTC.